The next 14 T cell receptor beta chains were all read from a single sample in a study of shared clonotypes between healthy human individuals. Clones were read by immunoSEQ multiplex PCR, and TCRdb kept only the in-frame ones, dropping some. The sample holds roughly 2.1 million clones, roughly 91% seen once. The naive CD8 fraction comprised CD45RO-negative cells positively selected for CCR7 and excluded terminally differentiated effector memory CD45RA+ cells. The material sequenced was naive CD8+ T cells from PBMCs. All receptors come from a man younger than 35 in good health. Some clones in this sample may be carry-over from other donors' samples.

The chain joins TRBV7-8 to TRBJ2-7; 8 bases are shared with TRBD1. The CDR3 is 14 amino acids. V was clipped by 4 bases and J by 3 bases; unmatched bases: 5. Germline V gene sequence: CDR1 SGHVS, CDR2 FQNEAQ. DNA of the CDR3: TGTGCCAGCAGCTCCCGGACAGGGAGCTACGAGCAGTACTTC. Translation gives CASSSRTGSYEQYF. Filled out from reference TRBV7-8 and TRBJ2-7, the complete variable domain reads GAGVSQSPRYKVAKRGQDVALRCDPISGHVSLFWYQQALGQGPEFLTYFQNEAQLDKSGLPSDRFFAERPEGSVSTLKIQRTQQEDSAVYLCASSSRTGSYEQYFGPGTRLTVT.

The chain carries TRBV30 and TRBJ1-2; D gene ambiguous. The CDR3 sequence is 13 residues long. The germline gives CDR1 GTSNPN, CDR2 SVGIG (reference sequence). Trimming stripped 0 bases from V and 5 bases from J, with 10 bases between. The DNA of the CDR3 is TGTGCCTGGAGTGTGGCGGAGTGGTATGGCTACACCTTC. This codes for CAWSVAEWYGYTF.

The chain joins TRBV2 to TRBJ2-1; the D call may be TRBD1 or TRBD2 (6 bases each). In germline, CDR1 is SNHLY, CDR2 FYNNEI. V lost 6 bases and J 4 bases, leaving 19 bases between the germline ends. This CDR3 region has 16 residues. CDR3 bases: TGTGCCAGCAGGGAGGGGCCGGGACAACATTACAATGAGCAGTTCTTC. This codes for CASREGPGQHYNEQFF.

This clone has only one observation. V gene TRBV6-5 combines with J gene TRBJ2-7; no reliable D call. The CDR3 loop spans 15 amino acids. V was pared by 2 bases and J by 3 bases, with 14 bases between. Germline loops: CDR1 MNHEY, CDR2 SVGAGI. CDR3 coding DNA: TGTGCCAGCAGTTACATTTCTCCCCTGGGCTACGAGCAGTACTTC. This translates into CASSYISPLGYEQYF.

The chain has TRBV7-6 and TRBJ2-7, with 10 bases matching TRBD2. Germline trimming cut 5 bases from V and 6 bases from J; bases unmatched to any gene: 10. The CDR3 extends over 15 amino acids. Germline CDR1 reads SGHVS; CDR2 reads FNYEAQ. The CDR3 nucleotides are TGTGCCAGCAGCCAAAGCCCGAGGACTAGCGGCGAGCAGTACTTC. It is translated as CASSQSPRTSGEQYF.

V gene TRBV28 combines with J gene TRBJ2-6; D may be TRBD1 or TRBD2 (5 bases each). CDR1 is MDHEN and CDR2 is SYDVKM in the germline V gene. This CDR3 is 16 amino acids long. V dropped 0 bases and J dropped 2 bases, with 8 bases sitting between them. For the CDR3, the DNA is TGTGCCAGCAGTTTATGGTGGGGGACTGGGGCCAACGTCCTGACTTTC. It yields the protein CASSLWWGTGANVLTF.

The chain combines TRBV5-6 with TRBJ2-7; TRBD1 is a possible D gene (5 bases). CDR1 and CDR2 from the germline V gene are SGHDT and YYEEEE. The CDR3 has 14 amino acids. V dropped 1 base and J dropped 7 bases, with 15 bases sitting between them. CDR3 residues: CASSLQGAPFEQYF. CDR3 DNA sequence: TGTGCCAGCAGCTTGCAAGGGGCCCCTTTTGAGCAGTACTTC.

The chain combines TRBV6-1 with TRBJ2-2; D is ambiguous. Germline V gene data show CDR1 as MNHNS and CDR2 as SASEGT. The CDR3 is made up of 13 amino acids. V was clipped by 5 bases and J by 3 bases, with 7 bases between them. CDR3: CASSQLHTGELFF. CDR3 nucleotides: TGTGCCAGCAGTCAATTGCACACCGGGGAGCTGTTTTTT.

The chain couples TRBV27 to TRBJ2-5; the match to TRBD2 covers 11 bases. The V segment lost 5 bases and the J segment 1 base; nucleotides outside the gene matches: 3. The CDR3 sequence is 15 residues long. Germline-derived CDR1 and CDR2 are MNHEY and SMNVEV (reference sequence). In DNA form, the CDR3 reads TGTGCCAGCAGTATCGGGACTAGCGGCCAAGAGACCCAGTACTTC. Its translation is CASSIGTSGQETQYF.

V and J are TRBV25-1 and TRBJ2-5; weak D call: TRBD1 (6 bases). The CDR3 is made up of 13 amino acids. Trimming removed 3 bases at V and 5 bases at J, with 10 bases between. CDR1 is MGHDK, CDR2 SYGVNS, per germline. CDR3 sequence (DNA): TGTGCCAGCAGTGAGACAGGTAGCGAGACCCAGTACTTC. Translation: CASSETGSETQYF.

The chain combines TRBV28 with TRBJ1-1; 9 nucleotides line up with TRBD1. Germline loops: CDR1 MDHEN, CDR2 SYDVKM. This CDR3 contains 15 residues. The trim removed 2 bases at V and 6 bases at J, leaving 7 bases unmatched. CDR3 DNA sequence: TGTGCCAGCAGTTTAAAGATTACAGGGGGCCCTGAAGCTTTCTTT. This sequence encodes CASSLKITGGPEAFF.

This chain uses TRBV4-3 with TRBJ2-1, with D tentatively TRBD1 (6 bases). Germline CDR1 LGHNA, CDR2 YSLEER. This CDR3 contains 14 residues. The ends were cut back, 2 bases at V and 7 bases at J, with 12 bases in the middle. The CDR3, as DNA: TGCGCCAGCAGCCAATGGGGGCGCGGAAATGAGCAGTTCTTC. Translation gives CASSQWGRGNEQFF.

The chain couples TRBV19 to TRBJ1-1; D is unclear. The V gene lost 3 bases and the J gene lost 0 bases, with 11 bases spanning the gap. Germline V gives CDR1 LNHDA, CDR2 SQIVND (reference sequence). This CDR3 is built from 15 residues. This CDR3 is CASSMNPGMNTEAFF. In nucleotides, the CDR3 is TGTGCCAGTAGTATGAATCCCGGGATGAACACTGAAGCTTTCTTT.

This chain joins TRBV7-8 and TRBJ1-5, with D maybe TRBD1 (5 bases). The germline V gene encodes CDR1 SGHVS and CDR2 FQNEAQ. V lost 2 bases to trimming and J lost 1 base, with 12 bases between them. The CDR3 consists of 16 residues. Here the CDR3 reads CASSLKRGPSNQPQHF. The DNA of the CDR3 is TGTGCCAGCAGCTTAAAAAGGGGACCGAGCAATCAGCCCCAGCATTTT. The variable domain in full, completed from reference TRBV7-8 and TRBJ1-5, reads GAGVSQSPRYKVAKRGQDVALRCDPISGHVSLFWYQQALGQGPEFLTYFQNEAQLDKSGLPSDRFFAERPEGSVSTLKIQRTQQEDSAVYLCASSLKRGPSNQPQHFGDGTRLSIL.